These 11 T cell receptor beta chains share one sample of origin, sequenced in a study of blood T cell repertoires in COVID-19. TCRdb keeps only in-frame clones here, not all; method: immunoSEQ multiplex PCR. The sample lists 110,000 to 150,000 clones, around 79% occurring once. The sequenced material came from peripheral blood. The receptors were gathered from a man aged 45-65 years with active or convalescent COVID-19.

The chain is built from TRBV9 and TRBJ2-3; TRBD1 matches 8 bases. Germline CDR1 reads SGDLS; CDR2 reads YYNGEE. V lost 1 base, J lost 4 bases, and 8 bases stayed unmatched. This CDR3 has 16 amino acids. CDR3 in DNA: TGTGCCAGCAGCGTATTTTCGACAGGGGTCCCAGATACGCAGTATTTT. This sequence encodes CASSVFSTGVPDTQYF.

This clone was detected once. The chain has TRBV5-1 and TRBJ1-1; D unclear. The ends were cut back, 0 bases at V and 1 base at J, with 13 bases in the middle. Germline assignment: CDR1 SGHRS and CDR2 YFSETQ. The CDR3 runs 16 residues. The CDR3 coding sequence is TGCGCCAGCAGCTTGGGGGTCTTCCCGGGGAACACTGAAGCTTTCTTT. Translation gives CASSLGVFPGNTEAFF.

This chain connects TRBV5-3 to TRBJ1-1; 10 positions match TRBD1. TRBV5-3 is known as an ORF, though its function is uncertain. The J segment lost 1 base and the V segment lost 4 bases, leaving 7 bases of the junction unmatched. The CDR3 covers 16 residues. In DNA, the CDR3 is TGTGCCAGAAGCCGATATGGGGACAGGGGGAACACTGAAGCTTTCTTT. It yields the protein CARSRYGDRGNTEAFF.

This clone has just a few counts. The genes are TRBV3-1 (or the pseudogene TRBV3-2) and TRBJ1-5, with 8 nucleotides matching TRBD1. This CDR3 has 13 amino acids. Germline trimming cut 5 bases from V and 5 bases from J; bases unmatched to any gene: 2. CDR1 and CDR2 from the germline V gene are LGHDT and YNNKEL (reference sequence). CDR3 in amino acids: CASSLQGDQPQHF. In nucleotides, the CDR3 is TGTGCCAGCAGCTTACAGGGGGATCAGCCCCAGCATTTT.

The chain carries TRBV9 and TRBJ1-6, with TRBD1 matching over 8 bases. V shed 2 bases, J shed 8 bases, and the junction held 6 bases outside the gene matches. Germline V lookup: CDR1 SGDLS, CDR2 YYNGEE. The CDR3 runs 15 residues. The CDR3 protein is CASSVVTGGDSPLHF. CDR3 bases: TGTGCCAGCAGCGTGGTCACAGGGGGAGATTCACCCCTCCACTTT.

There are a few counts of this clone. The chain employs TRBV3-1 (or the pseudogene TRBV3-2) and TRBJ2-2, with TRBD1 matching 7 bases. V lost 1 base and J lost 1; bases outside the gene matches: 6. Germline CDR1 reads LGHDT; CDR2 reads YNNKEL (reference sequence). This CDR3 has 17 amino acids. The CDR3 DNA follows: TGTGCCAGCAGCCAAGTTATAAGGACAGGGAACACCGGGGAGCTGTTTTTT. The encoded protein is CASSQVIRTGNTGELFF.

The chain carries TRBV20-1 and TRBJ2-5, with D possibly matching TRBD1 (5 bases). The CDR3 is 12 amino acids. Per germline, CDR1 DFQATT and CDR2 SNEGSKA (reference sequence). The ends were cut back, 3 bases at V and 5 bases at J, with 10 bases in the middle. The CDR3 here is CSASRGRETQYF. The CDR3 nucleotides read TGCAGTGCTAGTAGGGGTAGGGAGACCCAGTACTTC.

CDR3 protein: CASSLRLAGGYEQYF. The CDR3 nucleotides read TGTGCCAGCAGCTTAAGACTAGCGGGAGGGTACGAGCAGTACTTC. V and J are TRBV11-2 and TRBJ2-7; 14 bases match TRBD2. This CDR3 is built from 15 residues. V was clipped by 2 bases and J by 4 bases; unmatched bases: 1. From germline, CDR1 is SGHAT and CDR2 FQNNGV.

CDR3 DNA sequence: TGCGCCAGCAGCTCTCATCCATCACTCCTGGACCGTCTTGAAGGGGCCCAGTACTTC. It codes for CASSSHPSLLDRLEGAQYF. This chain joins TRBV4-1 and TRBJ2-5, with D possibly being TRBD1 (5 bases). Trimming stripped 5 bases from V and 9 bases from J, with 34 bases between. Germline assignment: CDR1 MGHRA and CDR2 YSYEKL. The CDR3 covers 19 residues.

This clone was seen only a few times. This chain links TRBV21-1 with TRBJ1-6; the D segment call TRBD1 is taken from the table without a DNA check. TRBV21-1 is tagged as a pseudogene. There are 18 residues in the CDR3. CDR3 in DNA: TGTGCCAGCAGCAACGGAGCCACCCCCCGGACAGTCTCTTCACCCCTCCACTTT. Residues: CASSNGATPRTVSSPLHF.

The chain has TRBV9 and TRBJ2-1, with D possibly matching TRBD2 (7 bases). CDR1 is SGDLS, CDR2 YYNGEE, per germline. The V end lost 0 bases, the J end lost 12 bases, and 19 bases lay between the germline ends. This CDR3 has 15 amino acids. This chain's CDR3 is CASSVEGGEQAGQFF. The CDR3 coding sequence is TGTGCCAGCAGCGTAGAAGGGGGGGAGCAAGCCGGGCAGTTCTTC.